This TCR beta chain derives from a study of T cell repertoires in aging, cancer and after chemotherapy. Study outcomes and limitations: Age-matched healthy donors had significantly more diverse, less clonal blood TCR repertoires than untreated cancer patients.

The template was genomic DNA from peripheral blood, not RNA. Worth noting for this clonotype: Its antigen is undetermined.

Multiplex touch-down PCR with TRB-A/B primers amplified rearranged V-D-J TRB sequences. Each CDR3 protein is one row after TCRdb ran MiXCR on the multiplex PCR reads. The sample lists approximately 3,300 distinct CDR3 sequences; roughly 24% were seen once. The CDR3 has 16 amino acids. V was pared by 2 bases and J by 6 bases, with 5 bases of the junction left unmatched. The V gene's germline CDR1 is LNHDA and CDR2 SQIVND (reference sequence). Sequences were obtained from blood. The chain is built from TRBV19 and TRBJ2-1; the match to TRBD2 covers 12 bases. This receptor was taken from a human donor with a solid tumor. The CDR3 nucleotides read TGTGCCAGTAGTATATTGACTAGCGGGGGTTTCAATGAGCAGTTCTTC. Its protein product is CASSILTSGGFNEQFF.